This T cell receptor (beta chain) was recovered during a study of spatial heterogeneity in lung cancer. CDR1 MNHEY and CDR2 SVGAGI come from the germline V gene. The CDR3 is made up of 17 amino acids. V was cut by 6 bases and J by 0 bases, with 18 bases left in between. Study-level results: Expanded alpha and beta TCR counts within tumors tracked tumor mutation counts.

Using its own MiXCR run on the 5' RACE reads, TCRdb lists one record per CDR3 protein. The table includes a few thousand distinct CDR3 sequences, around a fifth detected once. Specified time point: sample taken at primary tumor resection. This clonotype is medium-sized by share. Its antigen remains unidentified. The source is a male donor with early-stage non-small cell lung cancer. Sequenced material: lung tumor tissue, taken at surgery. The chain is built from TRBV6-5 and TRBJ2-1; D perhaps matches TRBD2 (5 bases). The DNA of the CDR3 is TGTGCCAGCAGACTACTCGGCCGGACTGCCTCCTACAATGAGCAGTTCTTC. It translates to CASRLLGRTASYNEQFF.